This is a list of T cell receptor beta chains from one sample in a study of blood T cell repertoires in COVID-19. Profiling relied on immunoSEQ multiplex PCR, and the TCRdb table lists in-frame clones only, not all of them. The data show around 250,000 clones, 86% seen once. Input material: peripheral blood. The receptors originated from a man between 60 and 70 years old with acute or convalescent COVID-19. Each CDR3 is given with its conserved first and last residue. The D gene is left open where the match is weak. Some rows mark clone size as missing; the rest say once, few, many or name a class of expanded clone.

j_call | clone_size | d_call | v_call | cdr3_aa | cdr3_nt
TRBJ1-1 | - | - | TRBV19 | CASSIRASTEAFF | TGTGCCAGTAGTATACGCGCGAGTACTGAAGCTTTCTTT
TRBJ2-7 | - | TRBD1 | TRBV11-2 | CASSLLRTGPDEQYF | TGTGCCAGCAGCTTATTACGGACAGGGCCTGACGAGCAGTACTTC
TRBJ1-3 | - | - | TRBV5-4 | CASSLDPSSSGNTIYF | TGTGCCAGCAGCTTGGATCCGAGCTCCTCTGGAAACACCATATATTTT
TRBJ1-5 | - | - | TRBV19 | CASSPRGYSNQPQHF | TGTGCCAGTAGCCCCAGGGGATATAGCAATCAGCCCCAGCATTTT
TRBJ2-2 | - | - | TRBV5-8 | CASSFLLVFGGNTGELFF | TGTGCCAGCAGCTTTCTCCTTGTGTTTGGGGGCAACACCGGGGAGCTGTTTTTT
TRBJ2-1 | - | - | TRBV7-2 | CASSLGGSLNEQFF | TGTGCCAGCAGCTTAGGTGGGAGTCTCAATGAGCAGTTCTTC
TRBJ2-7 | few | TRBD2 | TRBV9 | CASSLEGLAHEQYF | TGTGCCAGCAGCTTAGAGGGACTAGCGCACGAGCAGTACTTC
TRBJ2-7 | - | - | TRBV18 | CASSTIPGLSSYEQYF | TGTGCCAGCTCAACGATACCGGGACTGAGCTCCTACGAGCAGTACTTC
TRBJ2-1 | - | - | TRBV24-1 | CATSDPTGSSYNEQFF | TGTGCCACCAGTGACCCAACAGGGAGCTCCTACAATGAGCAGTTCTTC
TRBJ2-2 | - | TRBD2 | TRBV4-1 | CASSKTGTSGRLAGELFF | TGCGCCAGCAGCAAGACCGGGACTAGCGGGAGATTGGCCGGGGAGCTGTTTTTT
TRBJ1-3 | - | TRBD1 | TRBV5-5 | CASSLDRASGNTIYF | TGTGCCAGCAGCCTGGACAGGGCTTCTGGAAACACCATATATTTT
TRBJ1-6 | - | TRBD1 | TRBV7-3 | CASSPGTVNSPLHF | TGTGCCAGCAGCCCCGGGACAGTAAATTCACCCCTCCACTTT
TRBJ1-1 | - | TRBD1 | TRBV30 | CAWRDRGFIAFF | TGTGCCTGGCGGGACAGGGGTTTCATAGCTTTCTTT
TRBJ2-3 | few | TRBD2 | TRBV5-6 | CASSPLAGAFGATDTQYF | TGTGCCAGCAGCCCTCTGGCGGGAGCCTTCGGGGCCACAGATACGCAGTATTTT
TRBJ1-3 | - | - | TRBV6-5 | CASSYRGSGNTIYF | TGTGCCAGCAGTTACAGGGGTTCTGGAAACACCATATATTTT
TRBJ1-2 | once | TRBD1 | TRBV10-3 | CAISDRDRESYGYTF | TGTGCCATCAGTGATAGGGACAGGGAAAGCTATGGCTACACCTTC
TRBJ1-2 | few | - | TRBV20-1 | CSASGQGSYGYTF | TGCAGTGCTAGTGGGCAGGGATCCTATGGCTACACCTTC
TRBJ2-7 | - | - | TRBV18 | CASSPGQEDYEQYF | TGTGCCAGCTCACCAGGGCAGGAGGACTACGAGCAGTACTTC
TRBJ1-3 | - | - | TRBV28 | CASSLSGNTIYF | TGTGCCAGCAGCCTTAGTGGAAACACCATATATTTT
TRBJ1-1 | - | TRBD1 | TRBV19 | CASSLQGAGNTEAFF | TGTGCCAGTAGTCTACAGGGGGCGGGAAACACTGAAGCTTTCTTT
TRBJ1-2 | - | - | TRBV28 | CASSFGEPRGYTF | TGTGCCAGCAGTTTTGGGGAGCCCCGTGGCTACACCTTC
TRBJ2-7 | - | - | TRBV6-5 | CASERGRAISYEQYF | TGTGCCTCCGAGAGAGGGCGGGCCATCTCCTACGAGCAGTACTTC
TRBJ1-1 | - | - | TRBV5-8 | CASSLAAGISEAFF | TGTGCCAGCAGCTTGGCGGCCGGGATTTCTGAAGCTTTCTTT
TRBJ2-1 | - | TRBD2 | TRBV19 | CASSIPLAGSYNEQFF | TGTGCCAGTAGTATACCCCTAGCGGGCTCCTACAATGAGCAGTTCTTC
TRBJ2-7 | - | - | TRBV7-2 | CASSLVSVPYEQYF | TGTGCCAGCAGCTTAGTTAGCGTTCCCTACGAGCAGTACTTC
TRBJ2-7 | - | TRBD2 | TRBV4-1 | CASSHALSPGLAGAISYEQYF | TGCGCCAGCAGCCACGCCCTCTCACCGGGACTAGCGGGAGCCATCTCCTACGAGCAGTACTTC
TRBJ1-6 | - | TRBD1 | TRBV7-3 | CATRTGQRTYNSPLHF | TGTGCCACCCGGACAGGGCAGAGGACCTATAATTCACCCCTCCACTTT
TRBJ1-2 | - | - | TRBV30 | CAWSIRGTTAKNYGYTF | TGTGCCTGGAGTATTAGGGGGACCACCGCGAAAAACTATGGCTACACCTTC
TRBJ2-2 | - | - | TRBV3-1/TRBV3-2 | CASSQDLGGVNTGELFF | TGTGCCAGCAGCCAAGATTTGGGCGGGGTGAACACCGGGGAGCTGTTTTTT